This entry lists 9 T cell receptor beta chains sequenced from one sample in a study of blood T cell repertoires in COVID-19. Profiling relied on immunoSEQ multiplex PCR, and the TCRdb table lists in-frame clones only, not all of them. The sample lists 95,000 to 150,000 clones; about four fifths were seen once. The sequenced sample consisted of peripheral blood. The receptor set was obtained from a man aged 55 to 69 with acute or convalescent COVID-19.

This clone occurred a few times. The chain combines TRBV6-5 with TRBJ1-2; D may be TRBD1 (6 bases). V lost 6 bases and J lost 6, with 14 bases in between. This CDR3 region has 13 residues. Germline loops: CDR1 MNHEY, CDR2 SVGAGI. The DNA of the CDR3 is TGTGCCAGCAGCTCAGGGAGGGGGGATGGCTACACCTTC. Translating gives CASSSGRGDGYTF.

The rearrangement joins TRBV24-1 to TRBJ2-3; TRBD2 aligns across 7 bases. Trimming at V came to 0 bases and at J to 1 base, leaving 6 bases not matched to a gene. The V gene's germline CDR1 is KGHDR and CDR2 SFDVKD. The CDR3 totals 17 residues. Here the CDR3 reads CATSDLKASGRTDTQYF. CDR3 bases: TGTGCCACCAGTGATTTGAAGGCTAGCGGACGCACAGATACGCAGTATTTT.

This clone was seen just once. The rearrangement joins TRBV11-2 to TRBJ2-5, with TRBD2 matching over 9 bases. Per germline, CDR1 SGHAT and CDR2 FQNNGV. The CDR3 sequence is 16 residues long. V was pared by 5 bases and J by 5 bases, with 12 bases of the junction left unmatched. CDR3 bases: TGTGCCAGCAGCCCAATAGGCGGGAGGGCCGGGGAGACCCAGTACTTC. Encoded protein: CASSPIGGRAGETQYF.

The rearrangement links TRBV12-5 to TRBJ2-1; 9 bases agree with TRBD2. With V trimmed by 1 base and J by 6 bases, 4 bases remained unmatched. The germline gives CDR1 LGHNT, CDR2 FRNRAP. This CDR3 contains 15 residues. As DNA, the CDR3 is TGTGCTAGTGGTTTGGGCAGCGGGAGGACCAATGAGCAGTTCTTC. It yields the protein CASGLGSGRTNEQFF.

V and J are TRBV24-1 and TRBJ2-3; TRBD2 agrees at 13 bases. The length of the CDR3 is 16 residues. J was trimmed by 5 bases and V by 3 bases; bases with no gene match: 4. Germline V lookup: CDR1 KGHDR, CDR2 SFDVKD. In DNA, the CDR3 is TGTGCCACCAGTGATCCCGGACTAGCGGGAGTAGATACGCAGTATTTT. Translated, it gives CATSDPGLAGVDTQYF.

The chain employs TRBV19 and TRBJ1-2; possibly TRBD1 for D (6 bases). Germline assignment: CDR1 LNHDA and CDR2 SQIVND (reference sequence). There are 13 residues in the CDR3. V was cut by 5 bases and J by 2 bases, with 9 bases left in between. As DNA, the CDR3 is TGTGCCAGTAGTCAAACAGGGAACTATGGCTACACCTTC. As protein: CASSQTGNYGYTF.

The V call is TRBV28, the J call TRBJ2-1, with TRBD2 matching over 11 bases. Germline CDR1 and CDR2: MDHEN and SYDVKM. The V gene end was trimmed by 7 bases and the J gene end by 12 bases; junction bases not matched to a gene: 14. This CDR3 has 15 amino acids. CDR3 in amino acids: CASNPPSGRFRGQFF. The DNA of the CDR3 is TGTGCCAGCAATCCCCCTAGCGGGAGGTTTCGCGGGCAGTTCTTC.

This clone appeared a few times. V usage is TRBV6-5 and J usage is TRBJ1-2; possible D gene TRBD1, 6 bases. This CDR3 has 14 amino acids. The germline V gene encodes CDR1 MNHEY and CDR2 SVGAGI. Trimming stripped 7 bases from V and 0 bases from J, with 12 bases between. CDR3 sequence (DNA): TGTGCCAGCACCAGGACAGCCGCTAACTATGGCTACACCTTC. Its protein product is CASTRTAANYGYTF.

The chain uses TRBV27 and TRBJ2-2; D is ambiguous. V was clipped by 2 bases and J by 4 bases, with 8 bases between them. Germline V CDR1 and CDR2: MNHEY, SMNVEV (reference sequence). The CDR3 totals 14 residues. This CDR3 is CASSLVGRTGELFF. The DNA of the CDR3 is TGTGCCAGCAGTTTAGTGGGCCGCACCGGGGAGCTGTTTTTT.